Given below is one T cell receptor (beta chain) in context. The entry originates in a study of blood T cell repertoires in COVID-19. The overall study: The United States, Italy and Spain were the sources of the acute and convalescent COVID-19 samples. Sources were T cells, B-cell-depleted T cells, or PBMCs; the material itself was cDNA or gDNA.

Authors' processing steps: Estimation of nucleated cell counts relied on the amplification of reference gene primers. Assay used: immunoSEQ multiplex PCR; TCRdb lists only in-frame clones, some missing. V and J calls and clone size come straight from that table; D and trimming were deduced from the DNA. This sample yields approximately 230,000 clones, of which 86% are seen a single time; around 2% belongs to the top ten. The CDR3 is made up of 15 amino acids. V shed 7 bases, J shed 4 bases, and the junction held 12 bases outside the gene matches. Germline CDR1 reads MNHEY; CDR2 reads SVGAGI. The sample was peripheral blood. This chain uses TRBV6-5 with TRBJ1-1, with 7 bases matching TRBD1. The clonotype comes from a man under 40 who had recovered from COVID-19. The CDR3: CASIPGTGVVTEAFF. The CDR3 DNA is TGTGCCAGCATCCCTGGAACAGGGGTAGTCACTGAAGCTTTCTTT.